The T cell receptor (beta chain) described here comes from a study of T cell clones after liver transplantation (dated by TCRdb to about 2019). Study-level background: The samples were obtained from ITN030ST, a randomized trial that attempted immunosuppression withdrawal within 2 years after liver transplantation. Blood samples were taken pre-transplant, pre-randomization before withdrawal, and post-randomization after full withdrawal or failed withdrawal. Donor-reactive T cell clones were identified using TCRbeta sequencing after a pre-transplant mixed lymphocyte reaction and were then followed in post-transplant blood. Three of the eight recipients were HCV-positive; the others were transplanted for non-autoimmune, non-viral indications. To count as tolerant, a recipient had to stay completely off immunosuppression for at least one year without liver enzymes climbing beyond twice the upper limit of normal. The study cohort included 8 liver transplant recipients, of whom 3 were classified as tolerant and 5 as non-tolerant. No induction therapy was given to the subjects, and standard immunosuppression was administered until randomization at 12-24 months post-transplant. As an antigen-independent comparator for the donor-reactive sequences, third party-reactive TCRbeta sequences from pre-transplant MLRs were identified as well. Overall study results and their limits: In two subjects, low numbers of available donor cells limited the measurable donor-reactive repertoire. In 5 of 8 subjects, circulating donor-reactive CD4 TCRbeta sequences decreased significantly after transplant, regardless of tolerance or HCV status. When repertoire turnover was taken into account, detection of donor-reactive sequences was significantly reduced in 7 of 8 subjects for CD4 and in 8 of 8 subjects for CD8. Donor-reactive sequences declined more than third party-reactive ones, suggesting partial antigen-specific deletion unrelated to withdrawal success. The conclusions were considered preliminary, being limited by small, heterogeneous patient numbers and non-standardized post-transplant time points. Since no allograft tissue specimens were available, donor-reactive T cells may have migrated into the graft instead of being deleted.

The CDR3 contains 13 residues, cysteine and phenylalanine counted. Solely the CDR3 DNA is kept, with 39 bases framed from the first base. The V end loses 0 bases and the J end loses 6 bases, and a stretch of 5 bases separates them. From a lookup of the germline V gene, CDR1 and CDR2 are SGHAT and FQNNGV. Using immunoSEQ, frozen genomic DNA was subjected to high-throughput TCRbeta CDR3 sequencing, a process that included PCR amplification, mapping, bias correction and internal controls. The authors' pipeline ran thus. Productive rearrangements were retained, and unique TCRbeta sequences were defined by the CDR3 nucleotide sequence together with the V and J gene. For a sequence to be called donor-reactive, it needed a frequency of at least 0.01% and at least 5-fold expansion in CFSE-low cells compared with unstimulated pre-transplant cells. To ensure at least 90% detection power, minimum frequency thresholds were set for each subject based on that subject's lowest-template unstimulated sample. Jensen-Shannon divergence between the top 1000 TCRbeta sequences post-transplant and pre-transplant was used to measure repertoire turnover. Changes in detection of donor-reactive sequences were tested with two-sided Fisher's exact tests. TCRdb took this table from immuneACCESS and kept in-frame rearrangements with V and J called. Such tables lack part of the clones; where checked against another copy, unresolved V genes explain under half of the gap, and the rest is unexplained. V and J calls plus clone size are reproduced from that table; the DNA served to infer D and trimming. The sample includes 24,000 or so clones, with roughly 69% observed a single time. The ten largest clones represent about 2.8% of the sample.

This clone has just one count. It has no known antigen specificity. One base away there is no much larger clone; base qualities are not given. Read against the paper, the sample's time point label means: pre-transplant. Unstimulated PBMCs, after thawing, were stained for CD3, CD4 and CD8 and then FACS-sorted into CD3+CD4+ and CD3+CD8+ populations. All 8 studied subjects were randomized to withdrawal of immunosuppression. Genomic DNA was isolated with the Qiagen DNeasy Blood and Tissue Kit. The TCR sequence derives from a human donor who received a liver transplant. The sequenced sample was CD4+ T cells from blood, obtained before liver transplant. The rearrangement joined TRBV11-2 to TRBJ2-2; the D gene cannot be named for sure. The CDR3 reads as follows: CASSLENSGELFF. The nucleotide sequence reads TGTGCCAGCAGCTTAGAGAATTCCGGGGAGCTGTTTTTT.